This T cell receptor beta chain was identified during a study of blood T cell repertoires in COVID-19. Germline CDR1 and CDR2: MNHNS and SASEGT. The CDR3 is made up of 14 amino acids. The J segment lost 6 bases and the V segment lost 5 bases, leaving 6 bases of the junction unmatched. Here immunoSEQ multiplex PCR was the method, and the copy in TCRdb shows in-frame clones only, minus some. The table lists fewer than 250,000 clones, roughly 85% of them singletons, with 2% to 3% in the top ten. This clonotype originated in a woman aged 40 to 50 with active or convalescent COVID-19. The genes are TRBV6-1 and TRBJ1-4; TRBD1 agrees at 7 bases. The specimen sequenced was peripheral blood. In nucleotides, the CDR3 is TGTGCCAGCAGTCCGGACAGGAGGGATGAAAAACTGTTTTTT. Its protein is CASSPDRRDEKLFF.